One and the same sample provided the 9 T cell receptor beta chains below, sequenced in a study of beta chain features in type 1 diabetes. The sequenced template was cDNA made from the entire isolated RNA. The table came from immunoSEQ multiplex PCR; TCRdb's copy has only in-frame clones and leaves some out. The repertoire includes about 150,000 clones, approximately 52% of them detected once, and approximately 0.4% sits in the top ten. The sequenced sample was Tregs from blood. The source is a man younger than 35 in good health.

With regard to this clone: Within the sample, other DNA sequences also encode this same CDR3. V gene TRBV30 combines with J gene TRBJ1-1, with 9 positions matching TRBD1. The V gene's germline CDR1 is GTSNPN and CDR2 SVGIG (reference sequence). The CDR3 loop spans 17 amino acids. The junction had 17 bases not matched to a gene; V was cut back by 3 bases and J by 6 bases. The CDR3 DNA sequence: TGTGCCTGGAGGGATCCCGGGACAGGGTTCAGTGTCGCTGAAGCTTTCTTT. This gives the protein CAWRDPGTGFSVAEAFF.

A few counts support this clone. This chain links TRBV10-3 with TRBJ1-5; D is uncertain. The CDR3 is 14 residues long. Looked up from germline, CDR1 is ENHRY and CDR2 is SYGVKD. The ends were cut back, 5 bases at V and 4 bases at J, with 12 bases in the middle. For the CDR3, the DNA is TGTGCCATCAGTTCGGGAGACGGGAATCAGCCCCAGCATTTT. Its protein is CAISSGDGNQPQHF.

The chain carries TRBV18 and TRBJ1-4; D is possibly TRBD1 (6 bases). This CDR3 is 14 amino acids long. V dropped 3 bases and J dropped 8 bases, with 13 bases sitting between them. The V gene's germline CDR1 is KGHSH and CDR2 LQKENI. CDR3 protein: CASSPYRVEEKLFF. The CDR3 DNA is TGTGCCAGCTCACCTTACAGGGTGGAAGAAAAACTGTTTTTT.

This clone came up a few times. The chain links TRBV29-1 to TRBJ1-5, with 9 bases fitting TRBD1. CDR3 size: 14 residues. The trim removed 5 bases at V and 2 bases at J, leaving 4 bases unmatched. Germline V lookup: CDR1 SQVTM, CDR2 ANQGSEA. The CDR3 protein is CSVITGGGNQPQHF. The CDR3, as DNA: TGCAGCGTTATCACAGGGGGCGGCAATCAGCCCCAGCATTTT.

This clone was seen a few times. The chain carries TRBV5-1 and TRBJ1-1; D not certain. Germline CDR1 SGHRS, CDR2 YFSETQ. The CDR3 runs to 12 residues. The V and J ends lost 3 bases and 4 bases respectively, with 7 bases between them. The CDR3 nucleotides are TGCGCCAGCAGCTCGGGGTTCACTGAAGCTTTCTTT. Translation gives CASSSGFTEAFF. Looking up the rest from reference TRBV5-1 and TRBJ1-1 gives the full variable domain: KAGVTQTPRYLIKTRGQQVTLSCSPISGHRSVSWYQQTPGQGLQFLFEYFSETQRNKGNFPGRFSGRQFSNSRSEMNVSTLELGDSALYLCASSSGFTEAFFGQGTRLTVV.

This clone turned up a few times. The rearrangement uses TRBV18 and TRBJ1-5; possible D gene TRBD1, 6 bases. Trimming pared 3 bases from V and 2 bases from J, leaving 8 bases between. The CDR3 runs to 14 residues. Per the germline V gene, CDR1 is KGHSH and CDR2 is LQKENI. The CDR3 DNA is TGTGCCAGCTCACCTAGGACAGGCAATCAGCCCCAGCATTTT. This codes for CASSPRTGNQPQHF. Full variable domain (remainder filled in from reference TRBV18 and TRBJ1-5): NAGVMQNPRHLVRRRGQEARLRCSPMKGHSHVYWYRQLPEEGLKFMVYLQKENIIDESGMPKERFSAEFPKEGPSILRIQQVVRGDSAAYFCASSPRTGNQPQHFGDGTRLSIL.

This clone was counted only a few times. V is TRBV7-2 and J is TRBJ1-1; 8 bases match TRBD1. This CDR3 has 14 amino acids. Germline V CDR1 and CDR2: SGHTA, FQGNSA. The trim removed 4 bases at V and 6 bases at J, leaving 7 bases unmatched. The CDR3 DNA sequence: TGTGCCAGCAGCTCGGATACCAGGGGGCCTGAAGCTTTCTTT. Amino acids: CASSSDTRGPEAFF.

V gene TRBV5-1 combines with J gene TRBJ2-7, with TRBD1 matching over 9 bases. The CDR3 loop spans 15 amino acids. V lost 1 base to trimming and J lost 3 bases; unmatched junction nucleotides: 5. Germline CDR1 and CDR2: SGHRS and YFSETQ. The CDR3 sequence: CASSLTRTGVYEQYF. Written as DNA, the CDR3 is TGCGCCAGCAGCTTGACTCGGACAGGGGTCTACGAGCAGTACTTC. Supplemented by reference TRBV5-1 and TRBJ2-7, the full variable domain reads KAGVTQTPRYLIKTRGQQVTLSCSPISGHRSVSWYQQTPGQGLQFLFEYFSETQRNKGNFPGRFSGRQFSNSRSEMNVSTLELGDSALYLCASSLTRTGVYEQYFGPGTRLTVT.

J is TRBJ2-3 and V is TRBV7-2, with D maybe TRBD2 (5 bases). This CDR3 comprises 14 residues. CDR1 is SGHTA and CDR2 is FQGNSA in the germline V gene. V was shortened by 5 bases and J by 3 bases, with 12 bases between the two germline ends. CDR3 bases: TGTGCCAGCAGCACGGGGTTATCTACAGATACGCAGTATTTT. Its protein is CASSTGLSTDTQYF. The full variable domain, completed using reference TRBV7-2 and TRBJ2-3, is GAGVSQSPSNKVTEKGKDVELRCDPISGHTALYWYRQSLGQGLEFLIYFQGNSAPDKSGLPSDRFSAERTGGSVSTLTIQRTQQEDSAVYLCASSTGLSTDTQYFGPGTRLTVL.